Listed below are T cell receptor beta chains from one sample, sequenced in a study of blood T cell repertoires in COVID-19. Assay: immunoSEQ multiplex PCR; the TCRdb copy retains only in-frame clones and omits some. The repertoire holds about 300,000 clones, with more than 85% as singletons. Sequencing was done on a sample of peripheral blood. These receptors were obtained from a man between 35 and 55 years old with acute or convalescent COVID-19. Both conserved end residues are part of each CDR3. D genes are given only for firm matches. Not all rows give a size; the values are once, few, many and, for expanded clones, a class.

DNA	CDR3	D	length	size	V	J
TGTGCCAGCAGCCCACAGGGTTCCTATAATTCACCCCTCCACTTT	CASSPQGSYNSPLHF	-	15	-	TRBV27	TRBJ1-6
TGTGCCTGGATCGGAGATGTGGGCACAGATACGCAGTATTTT	CAWIGDVGTDTQYF	-	14	-	TRBV30	TRBJ2-3
TGTGCCACTTCCGGGACTATAACTAATGAAAAACTGTTTTTT	CATSGTITNEKLFF	-	14	few	TRBV10-3	TRBJ1-4
TGTGCCAGCAGACGACAGGAAGAGACCCAGTACTTC	CASRRQEETQYF	-	12	-	TRBV12-3/TRBV12-4	TRBJ2-5
TGTGCCTGGAGTGTATTATTGGGCTTAAACACTGAAGCTTTCTTT	CAWSVLLGLNTEAFF	-	15	-	TRBV30	TRBJ1-1
TGTGCCAGCAATCCAGGGGGAGTGAACACTGAAGCTTTCTTT	CASNPGGVNTEAFF	TRBD1	14	-	TRBV2	TRBJ1-1
TGTGCCAGCAGCCGCACAGGGGGGACCTACAATGAGCAGTTCTTC	CASSRTGGTYNEQFF	TRBD1	15	-	TRBV11-2	TRBJ2-1
TGTGCCAGCAGCTTGGCCGCGGGGGAATTTGGAAATCAGCCCCAGCATTTT	CASSLAAGEFGNQPQHF	-	17	-	TRBV5-6	TRBJ1-5
TGTGCCAGCAGCTTCAGGGGGCAGGGACAGCCCCAGCATTTT	CASSFRGQGQPQHF	TRBD1	14	-	TRBV5-6	TRBJ1-5
TGTGCCAGCAGTGGCCCGGGACAGGGAGATAATCAGCCCCAGCATTTT	CASSGPGQGDNQPQHF	TRBD1	16	-	TRBV2	TRBJ1-5
TGTGCCAGCACCACAAGACAGGGAGGCACAGATACGCAGTATTTT	CASTTRQGGTDTQYF	TRBD1	15	-	TRBV6-5	TRBJ2-3
TGCGCCAGCACGGGACAGGGGAGGTCAAATGAGCAGTTCTTC	CASTGQGRSNEQFF	TRBD1	14	-	TRBV10-2	TRBJ2-1
TGCGCCAGCAGCTTGACGGGGGGGAGCACAGATACGCAGTATTTT	CASSLTGGSTDTQYF	TRBD2	15	-	TRBV5-1	TRBJ2-3
TGTGCCAGCAGCTCTACAGGGGTTCGCGGCTACACCTTC	CASSSTGVRGYTF	TRBD1	13	-	TRBV5-6	TRBJ1-2
TGTGCCAGCAGTCGAACGGGGGGCGTCTACGAGCAGTACTTC	CASSRTGGVYEQYF	-	14	-	TRBV2	TRBJ2-7
TGTGCCAGCAGCCCCTTCGTCCCTCGCACAGATACGCAGTATTTT	CASSPFVPRTDTQYF	-	15	-	TRBV14	TRBJ2-3
TGTGCCTGCAGGGGGCGCAGAGACACCGGGGAGCCGTTTTTT	CACRGRRDTGEPFF	TRBD1	14	-	TRBV30	TRBJ2-2
TGTGCCAGCAGCTTAGTATTCGGACTAGCGGGATCCGGGGAGCTGTTTTTT	CASSLVFGLAGSGELFF	TRBD2	17	-	TRBV7-6	TRBJ2-2
TGCGCCAGCAGCCCCTTGGCCTTCCCGAACTATGGCTACACCTTC	CASSPLAFPNYGYTF	-	15	-	TRBV4-1	TRBJ1-2
TGTGCCAGCAGCTTGCCGGGGGACTACGAGCAGTACTTC	CASSLPGDYEQYF	-	13	-	TRBV5-6	TRBJ2-7
TGTGCCAGCAGCTTAGGGACAGGGGCCCAAGAGACCCAGTACTTC	CASSLGTGAQETQYF	TRBD1	15	-	TRBV5-6	TRBJ2-5
TGCGCCAGCACCGGACAGGGGATAACTAATGAAAAACTGTTTTTT	CASTGQGITNEKLFF	TRBD1	15	-	TRBV10-2	TRBJ1-4